This T cell receptor (beta chain) was observed in a study of T cell clones after liver transplantation. With 3 bases clipped from V and 2 bases from J, the junction kept 6 bases outside the gene matches. Germline V lookup: CDR1 LNHDA, CDR2 SQIVND (reference sequence). The CDR3 totals 16 residues. The protocol was immunoSEQ multiplex PCR, while the TCRdb copy is restricted to in-frame clones and leaves out a portion. Among roughly 100,000 clones listed, around 84% were seen once. The material sequenced was CD4+ T cells from blood, taken around 49 months after liver transplant. The chain employs TRBV19 and TRBJ1-1, with 10 nucleotides matching TRBD1. This receptor was taken from a human patient who received a liver transplant. Some T cells here may be from the graft donor. The CDR3, as DNA: TGTGCCAGTAGTATCCTGACAGGGGGCTTAAACACTGAAGCTTTCTTT. Its translation: CASSILTGGLNTEAFF.